This T cell receptor (beta chain) was found in a study of T cells after yellow fever vaccination. This clonotype was seen more than once but under ten times. The V gene end was trimmed by 5 bases and the J gene end by 5 bases; junction bases not matched to a gene: 17. Per germline, CDR1 SGHNT and CDR2 YENEEA. The CDR3 totals 18 residues. TCRdb reanalysed the 5' RACE reads using MiXCR and keeps one entry per CDR3 protein. This table holds some 220,000 distinct CDR3 sequences, 2.5% to 3.5% found once. J is TRBJ2-3 and V is TRBV11-3; 9 bases agree with TRBD1. This specimen was CD4+ T cells sorted from PBMCs, taken 10 days after the yellow fever booster vaccination. This sequence was found in a man younger than 30 who received the YFV17D yellow fever vaccine. The chain's CDR3 is CASSPRQPEQGAGDTQYF. Written as DNA, the CDR3 is TGTGCCAGCAGCCCACGTCAACCCGAACAGGGGGCAGGAGATACGCAGTATTTT.